This T cell receptor (beta chain) was sequenced in a study of cytomegalovirus exposure and HLA in healthy donors. Study-level points and caveats: A previous analysis found most TCR beta V segments productive roughly 90% or roughly 30% of the time. As was reported, the HLA-A and HLA-B alleles of most subjects were accurately predicted from TCR beta sequences.

Remarks on this clone: No antigen is known for it.

J was trimmed by 5 bases and V by 4 bases; bases with no gene match: 6. The V gene's germline CDR1 is LGHNA and CDR2 YSLEER. The CDR3 loop spans 14 amino acids. PCR involved 60 Vbeta and 13 Jbeta primers. Original data processing: Approximately 11 million shared chains were among approximately 87 million unique TCR beta chains counted in a later analysis. The assay was immunoSEQ multiplex PCR, and TCRdb's table has in-frame clones only and misses some. D and trimming were read from the DNA, whereas the V and J calls and clone size are those reported in that table. Of 85,000 to 130,000 clones listed, roughly 79% were seen once; the top ten hold roughly 5%.

Sequenced: PBMCs. The source is a man in his 60s in good health and CMV-seropositive. The rearrangement joins TRBV4-3 to TRBJ1-2; 8 bases agree with TRBD1. The CDR3: CASSPDRDPYGYTF. Written as DNA, the CDR3 is TGCGCCAGCAGCCCGGACAGGGATCCGTATGGCTACACCTTC.